A single sample is the source of the 9 T cell receptor beta chains below, sequenced in a study of T cells in Graves' hyperthyroidism and ophthalmopathy. RNA transcripts were the template for amplifying TCR beta CDR3 regions. First-round RT-PCR of the TCR CDR3 relied on the HTBI primer set. TCRdb processed the multiplex PCR reads anew with MiXCR; each CDR3 protein has one entry. The repertoire holds over 500,000 distinct CDR3 sequences, with about 15% as singletons. Sequencing was done on a sample of blood. Every receptor here comes from a woman aged 25 to 39 with Graves' ophthalmopathy.

This clonotype was detected ten times or more. The gene calls are TRBV7-2 and TRBJ2-3; D is ambiguous. CDR3 length: 14 amino acids. Germline loops: CDR1 SGHTA, CDR2 FQGNSA. The V end lost 5 bases, the J end lost 0 bases, and 9 bases lay between the germline ends. The CDR3 nucleotides read TGTGCCAGCAGCATCCTTACTAGCACAGATACGCAGTATTTT. Its translation is CASSILTSTDTQYF.

This chain connects TRBV9 to TRBJ2-7, with 12 bases identical to TRBD2. The CDR3 extends over 15 amino acids. Germline V CDR1 and CDR2: SGDLS, YYNGEE. Trimming removed 4 bases from V and 3 bases from J; junction bases left unmatched: 5. In nucleotides, the CDR3 is TGTGCCAGCAGCCCCCCGGGACTAGCGGGCTACGAGCAGTACTTC. Its translation: CASSPPGLAGYEQYF.

This clonotype has ten or more counts. This chain connects TRBV18 to TRBJ1-4, with D perhaps matching TRBD1 (5 bases). CDR3 length equals 14 residues. Per the germline V gene, CDR1 is KGHSH and CDR2 is LQKENI. Trimming removed 5 bases at V and 11 bases at J, with 18 bases between. The CDR3 bases are TGTGCCAGCTCAAGCCGGACGGACACCCCGAAACTGTTTTTT. It codes for CASSSRTDTPKLFF. Variable domain in full (rest from reference TRBV18 and TRBJ1-4): NAGVMQNPRHLVRRRGQEARLRCSPMKGHSHVYWYRQLPEEGLKFMVYLQKENIIDESGMPKERFSAEFPKEGPSILRIQQVVRGDSAAYFCASSSRTDTPKLFFGSGTQLSVL.

This clonotype has a handful of counts. The chain uses TRBV7-2 and TRBJ1-5; no definite D call. CDR1 is SGHTA and CDR2 is FQGNSA in the germline V gene. This CDR3 comprises 15 residues. V was trimmed by 1 base and J by 11 bases, leaving 18 bases between them. CDR3 coding DNA: TGTGCCAGCAGCTTAGGTGGTGGCGGGTCGAAAACCCAGCATTTT. Its protein is CASSLGGGGSKTQHF.

The table lists this clonotype with many counts. This chain links TRBV7-2 with TRBJ2-6; tentative D call: TRBD2 (5 bases). The V and J ends lost 5 bases and 9 bases respectively, with 14 bases between them. There are 14 residues in the CDR3. Germline values: CDR1 SGHTA, CDR2 FQGNSA. The CDR3 protein is CASSPGLGINVLTF. CDR3 nucleotides: TGTGCCAGCAGCCCTGGACTTGGGATCAACGTCCTGACTTTC.

Of note for this clonotype: This may arise from a read error, as a much more abundant clone is one base away. The chain recombines TRBV10-3 with TRBJ2-5; D remains ambiguous. The CDR3 has 14 amino acids. Trimming shortened V by 10 bases and J by 5 bases, and 20 bases separated the two germline ends. CDR1 and CDR2 from the germline V gene are ENHRY and SYGVKD. In nucleotides, the CDR3 is TGTGCCACCCTCGGACCGGGTATGATGGAGACCCAGTACTTC. It yields the protein CATLGPGMMETQYF.

The chain uses TRBV6-1 and TRBJ1-5, with D perhaps TRBD1 (5 bases). Trimming removed 5 bases from V and 7 bases from J, with 12 bases in between. The CDR3 has 13 amino acids. The V gene's germline CDR1 is MNHNS and CDR2 SASEGT. The CDR3: CASSYAWGQPQHF. The CDR3 bases are TGTGCCAGCAGTTACGCTTGGGGGCAGCCCCAGCATTTT.

This clonotype was detected a few times. CDR3 nucleotide sequence: TGTGCCACCAGTGAAGCCGGGACAGGGGAGACCCAGTACTTC. It yields the protein CATSEAGTGETQYF. V usage is TRBV24-1 and J usage is TRBJ2-5, with TRBD1 matching over 9 bases. The CDR3 covers 14 residues. Trimming at V came to 4 bases and at J to 5 bases, leaving 4 bases not matched to a gene. The germline CDR1 and CDR2 sequences are KGHDR and SFDVKD.

This clonotype was seen a handful of times. V is TRBV12-3 or TRBV12-4 and J is TRBJ1-5; unclear D gene. Trimming pared 6 bases from V and 3 bases from J, leaving 15 bases between. The CDR3 is 15 amino acids. The DNA of the CDR3 is TGTGCCAGCAGCCCCCCCCCCGCTAACAATCAGCCCCAGCATTTT. Amino acids: CASSPPPANNQPQHF.